This entry lists 6 T cell receptor beta chains sequenced from one sample in a study of T cell repertoires in cytomegalovirus infection. What these receptors recognize is not known. TCRdb re-called the reads through MiXCR, storing one row per CDR3 protein. The sample includes some 220,000 distinct CDR3 sequences, 35% to 40% of them seen just once. Sequenced material: CD8+ T cells from cultured PBMCs, taken from culture after CMV antigen stimulation. Receptors were obtained from a human donor in good health (CMV status not recorded). Some clones in this sample may be carry-over from other donors' samples.

This clonotype was detected a few times. J is TRBJ2-2 and V is TRBV7-9; D unclear. V lost 3 bases and J lost 6, with 11 bases in between. Germline values: CDR1 SEHNR, CDR2 FQNEAQ (reference sequence). CDR3 length: 14 residues. CDR3 in amino acids: CASSFLLGAGELFF. Here the CDR3 DNA reads TGTGCCAGCAGCTTCCTCCTTGGGGCCGGGGAGCTGTTTTTT.

The chain links TRBV7-8 to TRBJ1-1; D gene uncertain. Germline V gene data show CDR1 as SGHVS and CDR2 as FQNEAQ. This CDR3 is built from 13 residues. V gave up 3 bases and J gave up 1 base, with 6 bases separating them. CDR3 amino acids: CASSLSWNTEAFF. In DNA form, the CDR3 reads TGTGCCAGCAGCTTGTCTTGGAACACTGAAGCTTTCTTT.

The CDR3: CASSLGGTGGSYEQYF. The CDR3 DNA follows: TGTGCCAGCAGCCTCGGCGGGACAGGGGGATCCTACGAGCAGTACTTC. The V and J genes are TRBV7-3 and TRBJ2-7, with 11 bases fitting TRBD1. The germline V gene encodes CDR1 SGHTA and CDR2 FQGTGA. Germline trimming cut 5 bases from V and 1 base from J; bases unmatched to any gene: 7. The CDR3 loop spans 16 amino acids.

This clonotype was counted only a few times. This chain uses TRBV19 with TRBJ1-5, with D perhaps matching TRBD1 (5 bases). CDR3 length: 15 amino acids. Per germline, CDR1 LNHDA and CDR2 SQIVND (reference sequence). The V end was cut by 5 bases, the J end by 5 bases, with 16 bases between. The CDR3 region has the DNA TGTGCCAGTAGTCCCGGGAGGGGTCACCATCAGCCCCAGCATTTT. Its translation is CASSPGRGHHQPQHF.

This clonotype was found once. J is TRBJ1-2 and V is TRBV12-3 or TRBV12-4; weak D call: TRBD1 (5 bases). Trimming pared 7 bases from V and 13 bases from J, leaving 25 bases between. This CDR3 has 14 residues. The CDR3 bases are TGTGCCAGCACTGGGGGAGGGAGCGATTTTCCTCTCACCTTC. This gives the protein CASTGGGSDFPLTF.

The chain uses TRBV7-6 and TRBJ2-7, with D maybe TRBD1 (5 bases). The CDR3 has 14 residues. V lost 1 base and J 2 bases, leaving 9 bases between the germline ends. The V gene's germline CDR1 is SGHVS and CDR2 FNYEAQ. In nucleotides, the CDR3 is TGTGCCAGCAGCTTAGAGGGGCTCGCCTACGAGCAGTACTTC. Translating it yields CASSLEGLAYEQYF.